This entry features one TCR beta chain sequence. Using immunoSEQ multiplex PCR, the repertoire was profiled, and TCRdb retains in-frame clones only, with some absent. The data hold more than 150,000 clones, with 90% observed a single time. This entry comes from a study of blood T cell repertoires in COVID-19. Study summary: COVID-19 samples from acute and convalescent phases originated in the United States, Italy and Spain.

Germline CDR1 reads MNHEY; CDR2 reads SVGEGT. The CDR3 has 19 amino acids. V lost 2 bases to trimming and J lost 0 bases; unmatched junction nucleotides: 9. The chain carries TRBV6-2 or TRBV6-3 and TRBJ1-6, with 8 bases aligning to TRBD1. Sequencing was done on a sample of peripheral blood. The sequence came from a man aged 45 to 65 with acute or convalescent COVID-19. This CDR3 reads CASSYRGQASSSYNSPLHF. CDR3 DNA: TGTGCCAGCAGTTACAGGGGACAGGCCTCGAGCTCCTATAATTCACCCCTCCACTTT.